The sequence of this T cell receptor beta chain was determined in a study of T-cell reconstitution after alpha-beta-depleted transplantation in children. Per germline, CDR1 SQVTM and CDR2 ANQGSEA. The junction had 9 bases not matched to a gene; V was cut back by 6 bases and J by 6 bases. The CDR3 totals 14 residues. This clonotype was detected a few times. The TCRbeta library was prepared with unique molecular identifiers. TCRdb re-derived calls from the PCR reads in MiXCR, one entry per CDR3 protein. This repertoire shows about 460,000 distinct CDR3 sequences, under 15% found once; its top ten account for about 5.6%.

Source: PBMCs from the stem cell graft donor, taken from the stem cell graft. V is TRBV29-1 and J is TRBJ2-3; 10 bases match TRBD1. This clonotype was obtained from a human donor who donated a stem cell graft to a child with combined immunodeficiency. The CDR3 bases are TGCAGCGTCGCCGGGACAGGGGCAATTGATACGCAGTATTTT. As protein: CSVAGTGAIDTQYF.